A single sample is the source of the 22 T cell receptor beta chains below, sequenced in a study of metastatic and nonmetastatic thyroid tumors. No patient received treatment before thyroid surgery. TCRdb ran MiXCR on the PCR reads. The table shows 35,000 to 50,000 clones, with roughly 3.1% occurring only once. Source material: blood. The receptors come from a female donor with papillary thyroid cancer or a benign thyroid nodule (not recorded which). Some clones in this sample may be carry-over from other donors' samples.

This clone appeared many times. The CDR3 DNA is TGTGCCAGCAGCCAAGTCTGGGGGACTAGCGGGAGAGAGACCCAGTACTTC. This gives the protein CASSQVWGTSGRETQYF. J is TRBJ2-5 and V is TRBV4-2; TRBD2 matches 14 bases. V shed 1 base, J shed 4 bases, and the junction held 5 bases outside the gene matches. The V gene's germline CDR1 is LGHNA and CDR2 YNFKEQ. This CDR3 region has 17 residues.

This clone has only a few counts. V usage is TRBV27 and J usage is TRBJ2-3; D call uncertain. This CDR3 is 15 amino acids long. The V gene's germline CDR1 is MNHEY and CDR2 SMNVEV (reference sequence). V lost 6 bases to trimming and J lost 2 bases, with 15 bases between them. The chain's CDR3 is CASSPTPGPTDTQYF. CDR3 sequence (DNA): TGTGCCAGCAGCCCGACTCCGGGTCCCACAGATACGCAGTATTTT.

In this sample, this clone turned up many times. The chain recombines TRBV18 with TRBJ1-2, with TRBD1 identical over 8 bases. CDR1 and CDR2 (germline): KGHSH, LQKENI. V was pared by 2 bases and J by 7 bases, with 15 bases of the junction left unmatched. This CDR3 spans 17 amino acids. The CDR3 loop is CASSPMVPGQGVGGYTF. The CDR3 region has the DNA TGTGCCAGCTCACCAATGGTACCAGGACAGGGTGTGGGTGGCTACACCTTC.

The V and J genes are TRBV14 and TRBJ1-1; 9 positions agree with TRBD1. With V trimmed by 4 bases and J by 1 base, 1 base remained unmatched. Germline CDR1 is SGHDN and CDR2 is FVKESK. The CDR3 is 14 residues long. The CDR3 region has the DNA TGTGCCAGCAGCCCACAGGGGGCGAACACTGAAGCTTTCTTT. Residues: CASSPQGANTEAFF.

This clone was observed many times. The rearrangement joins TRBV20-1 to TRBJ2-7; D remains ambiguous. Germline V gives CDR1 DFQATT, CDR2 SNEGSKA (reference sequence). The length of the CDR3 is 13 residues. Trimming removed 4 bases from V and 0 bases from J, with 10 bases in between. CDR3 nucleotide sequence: TGCAGTGCTATCAGGACGGACTCCTACGAGCAGTACTTC. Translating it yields CSAIRTDSYEQYF.

The CDR3 loop is CASSEMAKRGNEQFF. CDR3 in DNA: TGTGCCAGCAGTGAGATGGCTAAAAGGGGCAATGAGCAGTTCTTC. The chain joins TRBV2 to TRBJ2-1; D is possibly TRBD1 (5 bases). CDR3 size: 15 residues. V lost 3 bases, J lost 6 bases, and 15 bases lay in between. From germline, CDR1 is SNHLY and CDR2 FYNNEI.

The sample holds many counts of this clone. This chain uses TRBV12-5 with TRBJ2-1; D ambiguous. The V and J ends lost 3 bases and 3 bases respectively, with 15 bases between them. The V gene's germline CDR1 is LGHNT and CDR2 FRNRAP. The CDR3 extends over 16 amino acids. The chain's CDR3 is CASGFWGMRSYNEQFF. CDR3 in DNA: TGTGCTAGTGGTTTCTGGGGTATGCGGAGCTACAATGAGCAGTTCTTC. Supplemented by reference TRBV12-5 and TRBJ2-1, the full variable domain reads DARVTQTPRHKVTEMGQEVTMRCQPILGHNTVFWYRQTMMQGLELLAYFRNRAPLDDSGMPKDRFSAEMPDATLATLKIQPSEPRDSAVYFCASGFWGMRSYNEQFFGPGTRLTVL.

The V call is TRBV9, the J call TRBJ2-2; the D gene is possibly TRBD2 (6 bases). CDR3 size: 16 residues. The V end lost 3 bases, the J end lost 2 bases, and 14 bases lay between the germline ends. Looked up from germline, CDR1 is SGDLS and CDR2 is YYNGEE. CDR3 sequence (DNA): TGTGCCAGCAGCGCCACCGGGGGAGCTAACACCGGGGAGCTGTTTTTT. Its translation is CASSATGGANTGELFF. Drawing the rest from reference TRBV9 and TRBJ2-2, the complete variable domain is DSGVTQTPKHLITATGQRVTLRCSPRSGDLSVYWYQQSLDQGLQFLIQYYNGEERAKGNILERFSAQQFPDLHSELNLSSLELGDSALYFCASSATGGANTGELFFGEGSRLTVL.

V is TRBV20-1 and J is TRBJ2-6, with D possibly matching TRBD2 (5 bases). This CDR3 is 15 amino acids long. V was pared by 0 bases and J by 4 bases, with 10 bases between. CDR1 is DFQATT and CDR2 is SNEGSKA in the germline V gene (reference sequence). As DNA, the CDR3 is TGCAGTGCTAGAGATGGAGGCTGGGGGGCCAACGTCCTGACTTTC. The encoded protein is CSARDGGWGANVLTF.

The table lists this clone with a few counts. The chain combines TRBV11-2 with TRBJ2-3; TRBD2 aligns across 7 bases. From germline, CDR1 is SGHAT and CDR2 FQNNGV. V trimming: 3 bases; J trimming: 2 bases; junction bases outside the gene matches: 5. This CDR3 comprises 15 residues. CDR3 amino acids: CASSLLLAVTDTQYF. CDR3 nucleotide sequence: TGTGCCAGCAGCTTGCTGCTAGCGGTCACAGATACGCAGTATTTT.

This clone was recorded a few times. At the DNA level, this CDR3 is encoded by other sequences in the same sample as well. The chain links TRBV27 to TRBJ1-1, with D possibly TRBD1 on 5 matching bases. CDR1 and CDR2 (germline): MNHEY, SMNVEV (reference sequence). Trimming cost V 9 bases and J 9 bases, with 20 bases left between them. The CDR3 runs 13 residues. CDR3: CASSPSGIPQAFF. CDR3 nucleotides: TGTGCCAGTAGTCCATCAGGGATCCCCCAAGCTTTCTTT.

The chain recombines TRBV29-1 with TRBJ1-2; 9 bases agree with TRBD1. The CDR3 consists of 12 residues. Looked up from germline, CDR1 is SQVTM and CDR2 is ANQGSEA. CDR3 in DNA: TGCAACGTATCGGACAGGGGCTATGGCTACACCTTC. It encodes CNVSDRGYGYTF.

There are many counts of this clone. The CDR3 sequence is CASSANTYEQYF. CDR3 DNA: TGTGCCAGCAGCGCCAATACCTACGAGCAGTACTTC. This chain connects TRBV5-6 to TRBJ2-7, with unresolved D. The CDR3 sequence is 12 residues long. Germline CDR1 SGHDT, CDR2 YYEEEE. Trimming pared 4 bases from V and 2 bases from J, leaving 7 bases between.

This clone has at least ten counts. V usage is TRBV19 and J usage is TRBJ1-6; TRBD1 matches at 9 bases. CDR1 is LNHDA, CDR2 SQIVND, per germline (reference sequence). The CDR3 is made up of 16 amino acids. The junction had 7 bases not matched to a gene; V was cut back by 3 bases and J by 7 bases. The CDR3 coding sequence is TGTGCCAGTAGTATGGCGAACAGGGGGCTGAATTCACCCCTCCACTTT. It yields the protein CASSMANRGLNSPLHF.

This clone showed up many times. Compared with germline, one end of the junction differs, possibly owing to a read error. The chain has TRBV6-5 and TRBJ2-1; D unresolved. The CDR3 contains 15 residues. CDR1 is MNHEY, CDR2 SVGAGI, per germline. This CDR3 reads CASIYSRTWAKEQFF. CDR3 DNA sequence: TGTGCCAGCATTTACTCACGAACATGGGCCAAAGAGCAGTTCTTC.

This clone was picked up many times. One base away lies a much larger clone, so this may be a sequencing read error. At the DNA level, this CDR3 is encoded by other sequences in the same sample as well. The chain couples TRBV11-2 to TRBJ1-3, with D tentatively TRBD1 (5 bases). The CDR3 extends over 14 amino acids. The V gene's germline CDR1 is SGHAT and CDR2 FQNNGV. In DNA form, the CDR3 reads TGTGCCAGCAGCTTACGGACAACTGGGAACACCATATATTTT. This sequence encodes CASSLRTTGNTIYF. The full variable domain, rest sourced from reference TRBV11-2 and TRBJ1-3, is EAGVAQSPRYKIIEKRQSVAFWCNPISGHATLYWYQQILGQGPKLLIQFQNNGVVDDSQLPKDRFSAERLKGVDSTLKIQPAKLEDSAVYLCASSLRTTGNTIYFGEGSWLTVV.

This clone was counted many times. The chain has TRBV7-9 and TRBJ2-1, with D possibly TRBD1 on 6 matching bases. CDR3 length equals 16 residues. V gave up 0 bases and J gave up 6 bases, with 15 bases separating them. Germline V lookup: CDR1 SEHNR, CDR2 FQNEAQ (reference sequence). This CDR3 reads CASSLAGGVIGNEQFF. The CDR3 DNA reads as TGTGCCAGCAGCTTAGCAGGGGGAGTAATAGGCAATGAGCAGTTCTTC.

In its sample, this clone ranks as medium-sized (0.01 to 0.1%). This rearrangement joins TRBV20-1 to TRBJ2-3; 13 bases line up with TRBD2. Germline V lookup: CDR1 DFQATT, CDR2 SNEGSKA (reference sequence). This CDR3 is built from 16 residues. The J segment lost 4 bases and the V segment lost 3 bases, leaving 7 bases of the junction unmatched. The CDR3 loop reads CSASRELAGGPDTQYF. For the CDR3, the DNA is TGCAGTGCTAGTCGCGAACTAGCGGGAGGGCCAGATACGCAGTATTTT.

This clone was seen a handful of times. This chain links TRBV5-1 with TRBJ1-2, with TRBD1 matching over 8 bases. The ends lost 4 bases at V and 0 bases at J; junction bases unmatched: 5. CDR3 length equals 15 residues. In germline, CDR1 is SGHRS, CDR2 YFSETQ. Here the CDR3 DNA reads TGCGCCAGCAGCCACGGGACAGGAACTAACTATGGCTACACCTTC. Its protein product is CASSHGTGTNYGYTF.

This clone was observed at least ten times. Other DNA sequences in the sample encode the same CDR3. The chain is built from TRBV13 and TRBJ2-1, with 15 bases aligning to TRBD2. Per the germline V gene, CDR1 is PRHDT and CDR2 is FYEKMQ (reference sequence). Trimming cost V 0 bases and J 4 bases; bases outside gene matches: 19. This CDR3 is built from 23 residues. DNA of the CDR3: TGTGCCAGCAGCTTAGGCTACCTCGGGACTAGCGGGAGGCCCCTAAGATGGTACAATGAGCAGTTCTTC. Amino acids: CASSLGYLGTSGRPLRWYNEQFF.

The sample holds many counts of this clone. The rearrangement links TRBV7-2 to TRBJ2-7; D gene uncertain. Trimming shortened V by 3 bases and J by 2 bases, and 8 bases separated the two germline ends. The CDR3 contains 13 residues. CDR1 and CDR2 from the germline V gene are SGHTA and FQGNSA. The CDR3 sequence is CASSFGFAYEQYF. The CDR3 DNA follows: TGTGCCAGCAGCTTTGGGTTCGCCTACGAGCAGTACTTC.

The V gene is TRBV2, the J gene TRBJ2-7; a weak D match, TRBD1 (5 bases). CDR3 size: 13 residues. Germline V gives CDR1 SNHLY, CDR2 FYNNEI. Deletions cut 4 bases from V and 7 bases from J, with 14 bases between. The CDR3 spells CASSAGSGWEQYF. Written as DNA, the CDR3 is TGTGCCAGCAGTGCGGGTTCAGGGTGGGAGCAGTACTTC.